What follows is one T cell receptor beta chain and its context. No antigen is known for it. No qualities accompany the bases; no much larger clone lies one base away. In Seattle, one collaborating source enrolled patients while the infection was active and tracked those patients longitudinally over the course of disease. Collaborating institutions collected whole blood in K2EDTA tubes following their own protocols. For TCRbeta analysis, collaborators shipped samples as frozen whole blood, isolated PBMCs, or DNA extracted from either of those sample types. These data belong to a study of blood T cell repertoires in COVID-19 (TCRdb year 2020). Context from the whole study: Collaborator samples came from the United States, Italy and Spain and covered acute and convalescent phases of COVID-19. The prospective study material was composed of cDNA or gDNA derived from T cells, B-cell-depleted T cells, or PBMCs. Deeply sampled blood TCRbeta repertoires from subjects exposed to, actively infected with, or recovered from COVID-19 were included in the dataset. The repertoires were released in a freely available public database meant as a resource for research on the immune response to SARS-CoV-2. The samples were drawn from two sources: the first 160 participants of the ongoing ImmuneRACE study, and 1,254 subjects contributed by 6 global collaborators. Nearly every sample came with metadata listing a de-identified subject ID, COVID-19 status, age in years and sex. Where available, HLA class I and class II types were taken from metadata supplied by the sample provider and were not determined by assay-based typing.

The research as a whole found: The amount of clinical and demographic metadata varied by source and participant and was provided uncurated.

TCRbeta CDR3 regions were amplified from genomic DNA by means of the immunoSEQ Assay, a bias-controlled multiplex PCR. Per the authors' processing: The number of nucleated cells in each sample was estimated by amplification of reference gene primers within the assay. Sequence reads were collapsed and filtered to measure the absolute abundance of every unique TCRbeta CDR3 rearrangement. For each sample, productive Simpson clonality was calculated by taking the square root of Simpson's diversity index across productive rearrangements. TCRdb holds this immuneACCESS table with in-frame rearrangements only. Some clones are missing; in checked studies, unresolved V genes explain under half, and the rest has no known cause. V, J and clone size derive from that table, while D and trimming were established from the DNA sequence. Present in this sample are 85,000 to 130,000 clones, 76% of which were seen just once. The ten largest clones capture 6.2% of the sample.

From its cysteine to its phenylalanine, the CDR3 spans 15 amino acids. Just the 45-base CDR3 DNA is kept, in frame starting at base 1. The germline V gene encodes CDR1 SGHAT and CDR2 FQNNGV. V lost 3 bases and J lost 5 bases, and the count of bases not matched to a germline gene is 6. The sequence was obtained from a man at least 80 years old with COVID-19, enrolled during active disease. This chain is built from TRBV11-2 and TRBJ2-7, with 11 central nucleotides matching TRBD2. The sample taken for sequencing was peripheral blood. The sequence in DNA is TGTGCCAGCAGCTTCACTAGCGGGGGCCCCCACGAGCAGTACTTC. This is translated as CASSFTSGGPHEQYF.